The source of this TCR beta chain is a study of cytomegalovirus exposure and HLA in healthy donors (TCRdb year 2017). Describing the broader study: The roughly 650 repertoires of the first cohort and the 120 or so validation repertoires were produced on the same platform, according to a later analysis. The study aimed to test whether signatures of past pathogen exposure could be identified by cataloging public T cell receptors. Besides the first cohort of about 730 subjects, a separate validation cohort made up of 90 to 150 different subjects was used. To predict cytomegalovirus infection status, the study brought together high-throughput TCR immunosequencing, statistical association of individual TCRs with disease status, and machine learning. The full study reports these points: A total of 150 or so TCR beta chains were listed by the study as associated with cytomegalovirus. While some public TCRs were present in many individuals, most TCR sequences turned up only very rarely across donors. A few of the identified cytomegalovirus-associated TCR beta chains were confirmed in vitro to be specific for cytomegalovirus antigens. A later analysis found that TCRs clustered in the first cohort also tended to co-occur in the 110 or so validation repertoires, with 94% of cluster scores above 0. A later analysis had no HLA typing for the validation cohort, so co-occurrence there was scored across all 120 or so repertoires. In both the original and validation cohorts, the classifier was reported to diagnose cytomegalovirus status with high specificity and sensitivity. According to the authors, the approach could potentially be generalized to other disease states and immunological phenotypes.

As concerns this clone: Its antigen is unknown. Base qualities are not recorded, but no much larger clone differs from it by a single base.

Receptors were amplified or captured by the immunoSEQ multiplex PCR assay. The original pipeline was this. To diagnose cytomegalovirus status from the catalog of TCR beta chain sequences, a statistical classification framework was built. The immuneACCESS repertoire file appears here via TCRdb, limited to in-frame rearrangements. These files lack a portion of the clones; in checked studies, under half of the deficit traces to unresolved V genes, and the cause of the others is not known. V and J calls and clone size are copied from that table; D and trimming were computed from the DNA. The sample table holds some 170,000 clones, of which about 89% were seen once. Jointly, the top ten make up 7.2% of the sample. Donors formed part of the validation cohort, which comprised about 130 subjects and was distinct from the first cohort of under 850 subjects. V loses 8 bases of germline sequence and J loses 2 bases, and the interval between the two ends is 10 bases. CDR1 and CDR2 (MGHDK, SYGVNS) derive from the germline V gene. The cysteine opens and the phenylalanine closes a CDR3 of 12 amino acids. The kept DNA is CDR3 alone, 36 bases in frame from the first base.

The TCR comes from a man under 40 in good health and CMV-seropositive. The receptor chain draws on TRBV25-1 and TRBJ2-7, with a tentative D gene TRBD2 over 6 matching bases. The sequencing input was PBMCs. The CDR3 in this case is CASGTFPYEQYF. The nucleotide sequence is TGTGCCAGCGGGACTTTCCCCTACGAGCAGTACTTC.